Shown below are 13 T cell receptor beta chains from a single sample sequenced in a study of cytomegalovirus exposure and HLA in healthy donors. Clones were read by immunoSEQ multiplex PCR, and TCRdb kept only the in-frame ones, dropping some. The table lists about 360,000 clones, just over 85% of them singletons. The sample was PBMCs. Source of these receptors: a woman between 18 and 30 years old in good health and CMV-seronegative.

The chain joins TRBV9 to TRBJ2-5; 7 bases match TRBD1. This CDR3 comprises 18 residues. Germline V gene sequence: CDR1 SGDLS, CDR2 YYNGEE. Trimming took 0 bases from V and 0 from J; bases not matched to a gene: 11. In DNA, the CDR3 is TGTGCCAGCAGCGTAGTGGGACAGTATCCTGTAAACCAAGAGACCCAGTACTTC. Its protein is CASSVVGQYPVNQETQYF.

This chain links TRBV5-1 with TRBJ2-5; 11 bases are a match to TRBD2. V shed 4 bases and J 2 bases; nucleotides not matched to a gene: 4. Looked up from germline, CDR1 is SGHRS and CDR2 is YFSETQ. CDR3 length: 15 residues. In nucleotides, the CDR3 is TGCGCCAGCAGCCCCTGGACTAGCGGGCAAGAGACCCAGTACTTC. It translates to CASSPWTSGQETQYF.

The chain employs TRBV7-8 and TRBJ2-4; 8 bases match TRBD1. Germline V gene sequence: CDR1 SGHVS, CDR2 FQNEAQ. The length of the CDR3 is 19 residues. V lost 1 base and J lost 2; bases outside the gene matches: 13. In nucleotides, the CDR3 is TGTGCCAGCAGCTTAGGCCGGCAGGGGGCTGGTGTTTCCAAAAACATTCAGTACTTC. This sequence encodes CASSLGRQGAGVSKNIQYF.

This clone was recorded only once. In DNA, the CDR3 is TGTGCCAGCCTCCTAGGGACACTCGACCATGAGCAGTTCTTC. It yields the protein CASLLGTLDHEQFF. The chain joins TRBV2 to TRBJ2-1; perhaps TRBD1 as D (6 bases). The germline gives CDR1 SNHLY, CDR2 FYNNEI. Between the trimmed V and J ends, which lost 8 bases and 8 bases, there was a span of 19 bases. The CDR3 spans 14 residues.

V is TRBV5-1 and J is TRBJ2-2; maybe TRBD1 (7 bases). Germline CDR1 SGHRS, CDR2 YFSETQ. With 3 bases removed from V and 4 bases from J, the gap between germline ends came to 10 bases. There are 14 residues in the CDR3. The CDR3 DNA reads TGCGCCAGCAGCTCGCAGGGGGGCACCGGGGAGCTGTTTTTT. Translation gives CASSSQGGTGELFF.

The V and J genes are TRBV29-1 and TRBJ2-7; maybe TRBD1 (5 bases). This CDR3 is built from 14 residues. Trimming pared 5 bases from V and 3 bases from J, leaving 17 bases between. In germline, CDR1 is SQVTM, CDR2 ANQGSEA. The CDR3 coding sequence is TGCAGCGTTCAGGTAGAAGACAGCAGCTACGAGCAGTACTTC. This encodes CSVQVEDSSYEQYF.

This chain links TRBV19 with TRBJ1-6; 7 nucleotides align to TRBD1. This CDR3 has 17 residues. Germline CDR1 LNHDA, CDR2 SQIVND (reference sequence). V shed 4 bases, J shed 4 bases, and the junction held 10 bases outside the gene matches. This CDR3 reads CASSTRTGASYNSPLHF. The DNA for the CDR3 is TGTGCCAGTAGTACCCGGACAGGTGCCTCATATAATTCACCCCTCCACTTT.

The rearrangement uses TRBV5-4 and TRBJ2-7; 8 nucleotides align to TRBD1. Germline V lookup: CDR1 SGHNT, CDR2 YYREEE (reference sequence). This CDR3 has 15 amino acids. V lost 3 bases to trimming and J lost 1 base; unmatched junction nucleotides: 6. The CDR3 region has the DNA TGTGCCAGCAGCTATAGGACAGGGCCTTCCTACGAGCAGTACTTC. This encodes CASSYRTGPSYEQYF.

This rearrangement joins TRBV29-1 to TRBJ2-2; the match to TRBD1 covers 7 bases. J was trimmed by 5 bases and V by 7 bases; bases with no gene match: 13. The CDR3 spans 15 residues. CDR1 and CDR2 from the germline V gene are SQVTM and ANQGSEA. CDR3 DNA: TGCAGCGCCCGCTCGGGACAGAGCTCGACCGGGGAGCTGTTTTTT. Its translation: CSARSGQSSTGELFF.

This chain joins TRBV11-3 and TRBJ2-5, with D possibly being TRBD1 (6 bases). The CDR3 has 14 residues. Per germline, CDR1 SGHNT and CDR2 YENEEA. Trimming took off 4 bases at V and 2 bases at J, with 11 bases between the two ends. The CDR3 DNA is TGTGCCAGCAGCTCCCGGGACAAACAAGAGACCCAGTACTTC. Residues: CASSSRDKQETQYF.

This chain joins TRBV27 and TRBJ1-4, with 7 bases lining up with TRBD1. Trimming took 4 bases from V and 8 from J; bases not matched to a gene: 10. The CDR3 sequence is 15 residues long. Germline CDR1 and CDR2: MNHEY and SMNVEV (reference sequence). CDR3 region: CASSYYDRVEEKLFF. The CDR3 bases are TGTGCCAGCAGTTATTACGACAGGGTTGAGGAAAAACTGTTTTTT. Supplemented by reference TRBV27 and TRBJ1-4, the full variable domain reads EAQVTQNPRYLITVTGKKLTVTCSQNMNHEYMSWYRQDPGLGLRQIYYSMNVEVTDKGDVPEGYKVSRKEKRNFPLILESPSPNQTSLYFCASSYYDRVEEKLFFGSGTQLSVL.

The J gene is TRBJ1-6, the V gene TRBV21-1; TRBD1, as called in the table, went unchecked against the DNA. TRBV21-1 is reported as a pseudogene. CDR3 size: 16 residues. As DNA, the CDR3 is TGTGCCAGCAGCACCCGGGACAGCATCTATAATTCACCCCTCCACTTT. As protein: CASSTRDSIYNSPLHF.

Here the CDR3 reads CASSLSAGGNTEAFF. The DNA of the CDR3 is TGTGCCAGCAGTTTATCGGCAGGAGGGAACACTGAAGCTTTCTTT. The chain recombines TRBV27 with TRBJ1-1; D is undetermined. The V end was cut by 0 bases, the J end by 1 base, with 9 bases between. This CDR3 comprises 15 residues. Germline values: CDR1 MNHEY, CDR2 SMNVEV (reference sequence).